This TCR beta chain is from a study of early T cells in non-severe SARS-CoV-2 infection (dated by TCRdb to about 2021). For the wider study: Because TCR sequencing relied on bulk RNA taken from unsorted whole blood, pairing of alpha and beta chains was not possible. Summary of the overall study and its limitations: VDJdb matching was skewed toward anti-spike CD8 responses, so virus-specific expansions were likely underestimated and private and CD4 specificities were missed.

In the case of this clonotype: Its antigen remains undetermined. The junction differs from germline at one of its ends, possibly a read error.

The study was a case-control design nested within a healthcare worker cohort in London, UK, with weekly nasopharyngeal swab PCR tests and blood sampling. Between 23 and 31 March 2020, the week of the UK lockdown, healthcare workers were enrolled and then followed up weekly for as long as 16 weeks. The library came from 5' RACE. The run used a NextSeq 500. The TCR library protocol attached unique molecular identifiers to individual cDNA molecules to correct for sequencing error and PCR bias. Sequencing covered both TCR alpha and beta chains, and within each sample the abundances of alpha and beta sequences were tightly co-correlated. In the authors' own workflow: V gene, J gene and CDR3 annotation of TCR sequences was performed with Decombinator V4. Expanded TCRs were defined as changing significantly between any two time points under a Poisson model with p below 0.0001. TCR abundances were normalised to the total number of TCRs sequenced per sample and were expressed as counts per million. MAIT TCRs were defined by TRAV1-2 paired with TRAJ12, TRAJ20 or TRAJ33, and iNKT TCRs by TRAV10 paired with TRAJ18. VDJdb, accessed on 1 November 2021, was searched for TCRs annotated for CMV, EBV and SARS-CoV-2, and TCRs annotated for more than one antigen were excluded. The public reads were reanalyzed by TCRdb: fastp trimming at Q25, MiXCR alignment, in-frame beta chains only. Every CDR3 protein is listed once, alongside the most common genes and DNA of its rows. Here the V and J calls rest on TCRdb's processing, not on the authors' analysis. This sample holds some 98,000 distinct CDR3 sequences; around 17% were observed only once. Around 1.3% of the sample rests with the top ten.

The germline V gene gives CDR1 as MNHEY and CDR2 as SVGEGT. The CDR3 spans 12 residues, from the cysteine through the phenylalanine. Only CDR3 DNA remains: 36 bases, in frame from the first base. This TCR was sampled from an adult who was a healthcare worker with PCR-confirmed SARS-CoV-2 infection or an uninfected control (not recorded which). The sequenced sample was whole blood. The V and J segments used are TRBV6-2 or TRBV6-3 and TRBJ2-1; no confident D gene assignment can be made. The CDR3 here reads CASSPKGISGLF. The DNA sequence is as follows: TGTGCCAGCAGTCCCAAGGGTATCTCTGGCCTCTTC.